The rows below give T cell receptor beta chains drawn from one sample of a study of blood T cells in healthy people across ages. TCRdb analysed the 5' RACE reads with MiXCR anew, one entry per CDR3 protein. The data show about 1.6 million distinct CDR3 sequences, about 31% seen once. Sequences were obtained from blood. The source of these receptors is a woman aged 25 to 39 in good health. The CDR3 runs from the conserved cysteine through the conserved F or W. A D gene is named only where the DNA matches it firmly. The size of a clone is reported for some rows only, either as once, few or many, or as a class for expanded clones.

D	V	size	J	DNA	CDR3
.	TRBV5-4	.	TRBJ2-7	TGTGCCAGCAGCCCCGGAGGGTCTCCCTACGAGCAGTACTTC	CASSPGGSPYEQYF
.	TRBV10-3	.	TRBJ2-7	TGTGCCATCAAGGCTAGCGACGACGAGCAGTACTTC	CAIKASDDEQYF
.	TRBV27	.	TRBJ2-7	TGTGCCAGCAGTTTATTTGTAGGTACCGAGCAGTACTTC	CASSLFVGTEQYF
TRBD2	TRBV20-1	few	TRBJ2-3	TGCAGTGCAAGCAGCGGGAGACTCACAGATACGCAGTATTTT	CSASSGRLTDTQYF
.	TRBV20-1	few	TRBJ2-1	TGCAGTGCTAGCCCATTGGGGGGATACAATGAGCAGTTCTTC	CSASPLGGYNEQFF
TRBD2	TRBV4-1	.	TRBJ2-5	TGCGCCAGCAGCGGAGTTATAGCGGGAGAGGCGCCCGAGACCCAGTACTTC	CASSGVIAGEAPETQYF
.	TRBV12-3/TRBV12-4	few	TRBJ1-2	TGTGCCATCTATAACTATGGCTACACCTTC	CAIYNYGYTF
TRBD1	TRBV20-1	few	TRBJ2-7	TGCAGTGCTAGCACACCCCGGGGACAGGGGTACGAGCAGTACTTC	CSASTPRGQGYEQYF
.	TRBV30	.	TRBJ2-7	TGTGCCTGGTCAGGGCTCCGAGCGGACGAGCAGTACTTC	CAWSGLRADEQYF
.	TRBV11-2	.	TRBJ2-1	TGTGCCAGCAGCTTAGGACGGTACTACAATGAGCAGTTCTTC	CASSLGRYYNEQFF
.	TRBV2	.	TRBJ1-1	TGTGCCAGCAGCCAACAAAGCCTTGAAGCTTTCTTT	CASSQQSLEAFF
.	TRBV20-1	.	TRBJ1-2	TGCAGTGCAGCGCAATCGGCTTCCTATGGCTACACCTTC	CSAAQSASYGYTF
TRBD2	TRBV11-1	.	TRBJ2-7	TGTGCCAGCAGCTCCGGTCGGACTAGCGGGACCTACGAGCAGTACTTC	CASSSGRTSGTYEQYF
.	TRBV5-4	.	TRBJ2-5	TGTGCCAGCAGCTTGGAACAGAGCGCCCAAGAGACCCAGTACTTC	CASSLEQSAQETQYF
.	TRBV11-3	.	TRBJ2-1	TGTGCCAGCAGCTTAGGTCAAGCGCCAGGTCAGAATGAGCAGTTCTTC	CASSLGQAPGQNEQFF
TRBD1	TRBV5-1	few	TRBJ2-7	TGCGCCAGCAGCTTGGACGCAGTAGGGACAGGGTTCTACGAGCAGTACTTC	CASSLDAVGTGFYEQYF
.	TRBV6-6	.	TRBJ2-7	TGTGCCAGCAGTTATGGCAGACCTGAGCAGTACTTC	CASSYGRPEQYF
.	TRBV15	.	TRBJ1-1	TGTGCCACCAGCATGGGCGGGCAGGCGAACGCTGAAGCTTTCTTT	CATSMGGQANAEAFF
.	TRBV7-9	.	TRBJ2-3	TGTGCCAGCAGCTTACTCACAGGGCGGTCAGATACGCAGTATTTT	CASSLLTGRSDTQYF
.	TRBV7-2	few	TRBJ2-5	TGTGCCAGCAGCCTTCCAACTAGGTTGGAGACCCAGTACTTC	CASSLPTRLETQYF
TRBD2	TRBV4-1	many	TRBJ2-7	TGCGCCAGCAGCCAAGATCGGGTAGCGGGAGGCCTCTCCTACGAGCAGTACTTC	CASSQDRVAGGLSYEQYF
TRBD1	TRBV6-5	few	TRBJ2-7	TGTGCCAGCAGTTACGCCGGGACAGGGGCTTACGAGCAGTACTTC	CASSYAGTGAYEQYF
.	TRBV9	.	TRBJ1-2	TGTGCCAGCAGCGGGTACGGGGGAAAAAACTATGGCTACACCTTC	CASSGYGGKNYGYTF
TRBD1	TRBV5-6	.	TRBJ2-6	TGTGCCAGCAGCTGGGACAGCCCTGGGGACAACGTCCTGACTTTC	CASSWDSPGDNVLTF
TRBD1	TRBV5-1	.	TRBJ1-2	TGCGCTACCGGGACAGGAGACTATAACTATGGCTACACCTTC	CATGTGDYNYGYTF
.	TRBV7-8	.	TRBJ1-1	TGTGCCACGGGGACAACAGGAGCACTAGAAGCTTTCTTT	CATGTTGALEAFF
TRBD1	TRBV27	few	TRBJ2-1	TGTGCCAGCGCACAGGGACAGGCCTACAATGAGCAGTTCTTC	CASAQGQAYNEQFF
.	TRBV20-1	.	TRBJ1-5	TGCAGTGCTAGTCGCCCCGACATATCCCCTGGCTACAATCAGCCCCAGCATTTT	CSASRPDISPGYNQPQHF
.	TRBV5-6	.	TRBJ1-2	TGTGCCAGCTTTCCGCAGGGGAACTATGGCTACACCTTC	CASFPQGNYGYTF
.	TRBV6-5	few	TRBJ1-2	TGTGCCGGCACCATACTCGGGGGTTTGGATGGCTACACCTTC	CAGTILGGLDGYTF
TRBD1	TRBV4-1	.	TRBJ2-7	TGCGCCAGCAGCCACCTACAGGGGTCTCTCTCCTACGAGCAGTACTTC	CASSHLQGSLSYEQYF
TRBD1	TRBV18	.	TRBJ1-5	TGTGCCAGCTCACATACTAGGGACAGGGGAAAGAAACAGCCCCAGCATTTT	CASSHTRDRGKKQPQHF
TRBD1	TRBV28	few	TRBJ1-5	TGTGCCAGCACCGTGGCAGGGGGCTATCAGCCCCAGCATTTT	CASTVAGGYQPQHF
TRBD1	TRBV20-1	.	TRBJ2-7	TGCAGTGCTAGCTGGACAGGTGATTCTACCTACGAGCAGTACTTC	CSASWTGDSTYEQYF
.	TRBV18	.	TRBJ2-7	TGTGCCAGCTCAGGTCCGGGACTCACTCCAAAGGAGCAGTACTTC	CASSGPGLTPKEQYF
.	TRBV7-9	few	TRBJ1-1	TGTGCCAGCAGCCCACCGGGGCGGGCGAACACTGAAGCTTTCTTT	CASSPPGRANTEAFF
.	TRBV6-1	.	TRBJ1-5	TGTGCCAGCAGGCCTTGGTTTGTTAATCAGCCCCAGCATTTT	CASRPWFVNQPQHF